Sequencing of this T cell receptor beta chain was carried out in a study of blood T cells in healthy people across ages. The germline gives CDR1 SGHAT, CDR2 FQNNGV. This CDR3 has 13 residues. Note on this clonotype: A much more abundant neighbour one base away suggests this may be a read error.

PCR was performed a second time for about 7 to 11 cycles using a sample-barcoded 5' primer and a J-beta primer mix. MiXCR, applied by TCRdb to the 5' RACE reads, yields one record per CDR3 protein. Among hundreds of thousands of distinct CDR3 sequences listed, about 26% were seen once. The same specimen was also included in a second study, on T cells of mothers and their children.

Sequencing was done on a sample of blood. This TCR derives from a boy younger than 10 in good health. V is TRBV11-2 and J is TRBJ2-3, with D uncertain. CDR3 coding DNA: TGTGCCGGCAGCTTAACCGTCGCAGATACGCAGTATTTT. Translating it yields CAGSLTVADTQYF.